This is a list of T cell receptor beta chains from one sample in a study of spatial heterogeneity in lung cancer. TCRdb re-derived calls from the 5' RACE reads in MiXCR, one entry per CDR3 protein. The table has 20,000 to 30,000 distinct CDR3 sequences, 9.7% seen once. The material sequenced was PBMCs, taken at follow-up. The receptors originated from a male donor with early-stage non-small cell lung cancer. Both conserved end residues are part of each CDR3. The D gene is left open where the match is weak. Clone size is given for some rows only: seen once, a few or many times, or a class if the clone is expanded.

CASSLNRLQETQYF,TGTGCCAGCAGTTTAAACAGACTCCAAGAGACCCAGTACTTC,-,-,TRBJ2-5,TRBV27
CASSQEGRRFF,TGCGCCAGCAGCCAAGAGGGTCGTCGCTTCTTT,many,-,TRBJ1-1,TRBV4-1
CASKEDRSNEKLFF,TGTGCCAGCAAAGAGGACAGAAGTAATGAAAAACTGTTTTTT,-,-,TRBJ1-4,TRBV10-3
CASSLRPGAYNEQFF,TGTGCCAGCAGCTTAAGGCCAGGGGCCTACAATGAGCAGTTCTTC,many,-,TRBJ2-1,TRBV27
CASSLETGSYNEQFF,TGCGCCAGCAGCCTCGAAACAGGATCCTACAATGAGCAGTTCTTC,few,-,TRBJ2-1,TRBV5-1
CASSLRGGTEAFF,TGTGCCAGCAGCCTTCGGGGGGGCACTGAAGCTTTCTTT,many,-,TRBJ1-1,TRBV7-9
CASSPRATEETQYF,TGTGCCAGCAGTCCTCGGGCGACGGAGGAGACCCAGTACTTC,few,-,TRBJ2-5,TRBV6-6
CASSVGGTGYDEQYF,TGTGCCAGCAGCGTAGGTGGGACAGGGTATGACGAGCAGTACTTC,many,TRBD1,TRBJ2-7,TRBV9
CASSPEAGSYNSPLHF,TGTGCCAGCAGCCCCGAGGCGGGCTCCTATAATTCACCCCTCCACTTT,many,-,TRBJ1-6,TRBV5-4
CASSLAWNEQFF,TGTGCCAGCAGCTTAGCGTGGAATGAGCAGTTCTTC,many,-,TRBJ2-1,TRBV7-2
CASSQGQGGNTEAFF,TGCGCCAGCAGCCAAGGTCAGGGGGGAAACACTGAAGCTTTCTTT,-,TRBD1,TRBJ1-1,TRBV4-1
CASSHRDKQPQHF,TGTGCCAGCTCACACCGGGACAAGCAGCCCCAGCATTTT,many,-,TRBJ1-5,TRBV18
CASSFHQPQHF,TGTGCCAGCAGCTTCCATCAGCCCCAGCATTTT,many,-,TRBJ1-5,TRBV7-9